This T cell receptor beta chain derives from a study of blood T cells in healthy people across ages. Regarding the study as a whole: Per-million-T-cell TCR beta diversity fell roughly linearly with age. Naive T cell percentage by flow cytometry tracked strongly with beta diversity.

The authors ran a second PCR of roughly 7 to 11 cycles using a sample-barcoded 5' primer and a J-beta primer mix. The template-switch adaptor was a 5' adaptor with 12 random nucleotides. It tagged each cDNA molecule. TCRdb analysed the 5' RACE reads with MiXCR anew, one entry per CDR3 protein. In the table there are approximately 810,000 distinct CDR3 sequences, 36% of which are singletons. Every donor gave 8.5 to 10 milliliters of peripheral blood. V was trimmed by 8 bases and J by 1 base, leaving 14 bases between them. CDR1 and CDR2 from the germline V gene are MNHEY and SVGEGT. This CDR3 comprises 14 residues. To note about this clonotype: The antigen remains undetermined.

This sequence was found in a man between 18 and 29 years old in good health. The chain combines TRBV6-2 or TRBV6-3 with TRBJ2-5, with D possibly matching TRBD1 (6 bases). Sequenced material: blood. The CDR3 bases are TGTGCCAGCCGCGAGGGGGTACTCCAAGAGACCCAGTACTTC. Translation: CASREGVLQETQYF.